The 19 T cell receptor beta chains below come from one sample, sequenced in a study of control samples from healthy donors and cancer patients. Libraries were prepared by immunoSEQ multiplex PCR; TCRdb keeps only in-frame clonotypes and omits some of them. The table has about 50,000 clones, around 97% seen once. Material: blood. Source of these receptors: a woman aged 25 to 45 in good health.

The chain joins TRBV5-1 to TRBJ2-2, with D perhaps given as TRBD1 or TRBD2 (5 bases each). V lost 1 base, J lost 8 bases, and 18 bases lay in between. The germline V gene has CDR1 SGHRS and CDR2 YFSETQ. The CDR3 has 16 amino acids. CDR3 loop: CASSLSGAPRRGELFF. CDR3 nucleotide sequence: TGCGCCAGCAGCTTGTCCGGGGCCCCCAGGAGGGGGGAGCTGTTTTTT.

The chain combines TRBV16 with TRBJ2-3; 7 nucleotides line up with TRBD1. Germline V lookup: CDR1 KGHSY, CDR2 FQNENV. The trim removed 0 bases at V and 3 bases at J, leaving 15 bases unmatched. The CDR3 extends over 19 amino acids. The CDR3 spells CASSQSRSVSSGGTDTQYF. The DNA of the CDR3 is TGTGCCAGCAGCCAATCACGGTCGGTCAGCTCAGGGGGTACAGATACGCAGTATTTT.

The chain joins TRBV20-1 to TRBJ2-1; D unresolved. Germline V gives CDR1 DFQATT, CDR2 SNEGSKA (reference sequence). V lost 3 bases and J lost 3, with 15 bases in between. CDR3 length: 15 amino acids. The CDR3 region is CSASPPSLGYNEQFF. The CDR3 DNA reads TGCAGTGCTAGTCCCCCGTCCCTTGGCTACAATGAGCAGTTCTTC.

This chain uses TRBV28 with TRBJ2-7, with 9 positions matching TRBD1. CDR1 MDHEN and CDR2 SYDVKM come from the germline V gene. This CDR3 has 14 amino acids. V trimming: 5 bases; J trimming: 3 bases; junction bases outside the gene matches: 5. CDR3 in amino acids: CASSAPGQGYEQYF. In DNA, the CDR3 is TGTGCCAGCAGTGCTCCGGGACAGGGCTACGAGCAGTACTTC.

This rearrangement joins TRBV27 to TRBJ2-7; D possibly uses TRBD1 or TRBD2 (5 bases each). Trimming removed 5 bases at V and 3 bases at J, with 14 bases between. This CDR3 is 14 amino acids long. Per the germline V gene, CDR1 is MNHEY and CDR2 is SMNVEV (reference sequence). The CDR3 here is CASSIRDGFYEQYF. The CDR3 region has the DNA TGTGCCAGCAGTATCCGGGACGGATTCTACGAGCAGTACTTC.

This rearrangement joins TRBV3-1 (or the pseudogene TRBV3-2) to TRBJ1-3; D is unclear. The germline V gene encodes CDR1 LGHDT and CDR2 YNNKEL (reference sequence). Trimming took off 4 bases at V and 4 bases at J, with 17 bases between the two ends. The CDR3 totals 16 residues. The CDR3 DNA sequence: TGTGCCAGCAGCCCCCGTTTACCCGGCCGGGGAAACACCATATATTTT. This translates into CASSPRLPGRGNTIYF.

V and J are TRBV4-1 and TRBJ2-7; TRBD1 matches 9 bases. The CDR3 runs 13 residues. From germline, CDR1 is MGHRA and CDR2 YSYEKL. Trimming cost V 2 bases and J 5 bases; bases outside gene matches: 1. CDR3 sequence reads: CASSQRTGDEQYF. Here the CDR3 DNA reads TGCGCCAGCAGCCAAAGGACAGGGGACGAGCAGTACTTC.

The genes are TRBV5-4 and TRBJ2-7, with TRBD1 matching 10 bases. This CDR3 contains 14 residues. Germline V CDR1 and CDR2: SGHNT, YYREEE (reference sequence). With V trimmed by 3 bases and J by 5 bases, 5 bases remained unmatched. The CDR3 DNA sequence: TGTGCCAGCAGCTGGGGACAGGGGACCAACGAGCAGTACTTC. Translated: CASSWGQGTNEQYF.

The chain is built from TRBV5-5 and TRBJ1-1; D is unclear. CDR3 length: 15 amino acids. Germline assignment: CDR1 SGHKS and CDR2 YYEKEE (reference sequence). V was shortened by 0 bases and J by 1 base, with 10 bases between the two germline ends. CDR3 sequence: CASSLEGNPNTEAFF. CDR3 in DNA: TGTGCCAGCAGCTTGGAGGGAAATCCGAACACTGAAGCTTTCTTT.

The V call is TRBV18, the J call TRBJ1-4; D is ambiguous. Deletions cut 4 bases from V and 8 bases from J, with 14 bases between. The CDR3 is made up of 14 amino acids. From germline, CDR1 is KGHSH and CDR2 LQKENI. The CDR3 nucleotides read TGTGCCAGCTCACGAGCCGCGGGAGGGGAAAAACTGTTTTTT. Translation: CASSRAAGGEKLFF. The full variable domain, completed using reference TRBV18 and TRBJ1-4, is NAGVMQNPRHLVRRRGQEARLRCSPMKGHSHVYWYRQLPEEGLKFMVYLQKENIIDESGMPKERFSAEFPKEGPSILRIQQVVRGDSAAYFCASSRAAGGEKLFFGSGTQLSVL.

The chain links TRBV18 to TRBJ2-7; unclear D gene. The CDR3 is 13 residues long. Germline values: CDR1 KGHSH, CDR2 LQKENI. V was clipped by 3 bases and J by 2 bases, with 8 bases between them. CDR3 sequence (DNA): TGTGCCAGCTCACCGCAACATACCTACGAGCAGTACTTC. This encodes CASSPQHTYEQYF.

The chain couples TRBV28 to TRBJ1-2, with 8 bases aligning to TRBD1. Germline loops: CDR1 MDHEN, CDR2 SYDVKM. This CDR3 spans 14 amino acids. Germline trimming cut 7 bases from V and 2 bases from J; bases unmatched to any gene: 6. The DNA of the CDR3 is TGTGCCAGCAACCCCGGGGACAGGAACTATGGCTACACCTTC. Translated, it gives CASNPGDRNYGYTF.

This sequence joins TRBV7-9 and TRBJ2-6, with D perhaps TRBD1 (6 bases). In germline, CDR1 is SEHNR, CDR2 FQNEAQ (reference sequence). Trimming shortened V by 5 bases and J by 1 base, and 12 bases separated the two germline ends. The CDR3 runs 16 residues. The CDR3 is CASSELGGSGANVLTF. The DNA of the CDR3 is TGTGCCAGCAGCGAGCTAGGGGGTTCTGGGGCCAACGTCCTGACTTTC.

The chain couples TRBV30 to TRBJ1-4; D gene uncertain. V dropped 2 bases and J dropped 2 bases, with 9 bases sitting between them. CDR3 length equals 14 residues. Germline values: CDR1 GTSNPN, CDR2 SVGIG (reference sequence). The CDR3 coding sequence is TGTGCCTGGAGTCTCCTTAGCACTAATGAAAAACTGTTTTTT. Amino acid sequence: CAWSLLSTNEKLFF.

The rearrangement links TRBV30 to TRBJ1-1; 9 nucleotides agree with TRBD1. Germline CDR1 GTSNPN, CDR2 SVGIG (reference sequence). With 3 bases clipped from V and 4 bases from J, the junction kept 6 bases outside the gene matches. The CDR3 is 14 amino acids. CDR3 protein: CAWRGDRVITEAFF. CDR3 DNA: TGTGCCTGGAGGGGGGACAGGGTAATCACTGAAGCTTTCTTT.

CDR3 DNA sequence: TGTGCCAGCAAGTGGGACTCAGCGGGAGGGTACACAGATACGCAGTATTTT. Translating it yields CASKWDSAGGYTDTQYF. V and J are TRBV27 and TRBJ2-3, with TRBD2 matching 10 bases. The CDR3 is 17 amino acids. The germline gives CDR1 MNHEY, CDR2 SMNVEV (reference sequence). J was trimmed by 2 bases and V by 7 bases; bases with no gene match: 12.

The J gene is TRBJ2-1, the V gene TRBV18; 7 nucleotides agree with TRBD2. Germline V gene data show CDR1 as KGHSH and CDR2 as LQKENI. The CDR3 consists of 15 residues. Germline trimming cut 1 base from V and 2 bases from J; bases unmatched to any gene: 2. The CDR3 is CASSPLAGAYNEQFF. CDR3 in DNA: TGTGCCAGCTCACCACTGGCGGGAGCCTACAATGAGCAGTTCTTC. Combining the CDR3 with reference TRBV18 and TRBJ2-1 gives the whole variable domain NAGVMQNPRHLVRRRGQEARLRCSPMKGHSHVYWYRQLPEEGLKFMVYLQKENIIDESGMPKERFSAEFPKEGPSILRIQQVVRGDSAAYFCASSPLAGAYNEQFFGPGTRLTVL.

This chain joins TRBV14 and TRBJ1-1, with D perhaps matching TRBD1 (6 bases). The length of the CDR3 is 14 residues. Germline CDR1 and CDR2: SGHDN and FVKESK. V was cut by 6 bases and J by 0 bases, with 11 bases left in between. The CDR3 DNA reads as TGTGCCAGCAGTCCCAGACAGGTGAACACTGAAGCTTTCTTT. Protein sequence: CASSPRQVNTEAFF.

The chain uses TRBV15 and TRBJ2-1, with 8 bases fitting TRBD2. CDR3 length: 14 amino acids. CDR1 and CDR2 (germline): LNHNV, YYDKDF (reference sequence). J gave up 6 bases and V 3 bases, and 4 bases lay outside the gene matches. In DNA form, the CDR3 reads TGTGCCACCAGCAGGACTAGCGCCCCCAATGAGCAGTTCTTC. Translation gives CATSRTSAPNEQFF.